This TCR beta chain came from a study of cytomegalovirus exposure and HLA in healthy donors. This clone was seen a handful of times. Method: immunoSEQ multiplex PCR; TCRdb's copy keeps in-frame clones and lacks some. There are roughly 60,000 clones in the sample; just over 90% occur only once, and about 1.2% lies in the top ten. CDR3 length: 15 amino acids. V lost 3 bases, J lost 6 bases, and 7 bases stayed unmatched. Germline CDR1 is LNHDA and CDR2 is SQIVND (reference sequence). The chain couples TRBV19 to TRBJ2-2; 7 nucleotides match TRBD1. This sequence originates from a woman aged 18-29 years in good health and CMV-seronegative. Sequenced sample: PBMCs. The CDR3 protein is CASSIFEGAAGELFF. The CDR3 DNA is TGTGCCAGTAGTATTTTTGAGGGGGCGGCCGGGGAGCTGTTTTTT. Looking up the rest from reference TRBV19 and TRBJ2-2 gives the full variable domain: DGGITQSPKYLFRKEGQNVTLSCEQNLNHDAMYWYRQDPGQGLRLIYYSQIVNDFQKGDIAEGYSVSREKKESFPLTVTSAQKNPTAFYLCASSIFEGAAGELFFGEGSRLTVL.